This T cell receptor beta chain was profiled in a study of blood T cell repertoires in COVID-19. About the research overall: T cells, B-cell-depleted T cells, or PBMCs provided the cDNA or gDNA that served as material.

CDR3 length: 14 amino acids. From germline, CDR1 is MDHEN and CDR2 SYDVKM. Worth noting for this clone: The junction shows a germline mismatch at one end, possibly a read error.

Researchers sorted participants into cohorts using their self-reported clinical history. Data came from immunoSEQ multiplex PCR; TCRdb stores just in-frame clones and leaves some out. The sample shows 150,000 to 200,000 clones, 70% to 90% of them seen only once. The clonotype comes from a woman under 30 who had recovered from COVID-19. Sequencing was performed on PBMCs or T cells enriched from blood (not recorded which). The chain links TRBV28 to TRBJ1-1, with 9 bases matching TRBD1. Here the CDR3 DNA reads TGTGCCAGCAGTTTAACGGGACAGGGCACCACCAGTGTGTTT. This encodes CASSLTGQGTTSVF.